Shown below are 2 T cell receptor beta chains from a single sample sequenced in a study of early T cells in non-severe SARS-CoV-2 infection. TCRdb reprocessed the 5' RACE reads via MiXCR and lists one record per CDR3 protein. This sample yields roughly 58,000 distinct CDR3 sequences, of which roughly 12% are seen a single time; roughly 10% belongs to the top ten. The sequencing sample was made of whole blood. All receptors derive from an adult who was a healthcare worker with PCR-confirmed SARS-CoV-2 infection or an uninfected control (not recorded which).

CDR3 protein: CASPIGDRGLQETQYF. DNA of the CDR3: TGTGCCAGCCCCATTGGGGACAGGGGCCTCCAAGAGACCCAGTACTTC. The chain uses TRBV28 and TRBJ2-5; 10 positions agree with TRBD1. The V segment lost 8 bases and the J segment 1 base; nucleotides outside the gene matches: 10. CDR3 length: 16 residues. Germline values: CDR1 MDHEN, CDR2 SYDVKM.

This clonotype was seen a handful of times. The CDR3 DNA reads as TGTGCCAGCAGTTCTCGCGGCAACGAGCAGTACTTC. Translating gives CASSSRGNEQYF. The rearrangement uses TRBV6-6 and TRBJ2-7; unclear D gene. The CDR3 runs 12 residues. V shed 4 bases and J shed 5 bases, with 9 bases lying between them. CDR1 is MNHNY and CDR2 is SVGAGI in the germline V gene (reference sequence).